The T cell receptor beta chain under discussion was sequenced for a study of T cells after yellow fever vaccination. Across the whole study: In the case of low-cell-number fractions, SMART-Seq v4 Ultra Low Input was used for preparation. Regarding the study as a whole: The booster response re-showed most primary clones: around 96% CD4, 88% CD8. The appearance of a small share of clonotypes in both CD4 and CD8 compartments was observed.

The authors made TCR cDNA by 5'RACE template switching, adding a universal primer site and UMIs. Using its own MiXCR run on the 5' RACE reads, TCRdb lists one record per CDR3 protein. Here the sample spans roughly 240,000 distinct CDR3 sequences, 6% to 8% being singletons. At least ten counts were recorded for this clonotype. The antigen remains undetermined. The CDR3 is 15 amino acids. CDR1 is MDHEN, CDR2 SYDVKM, per germline. V gave up 7 bases and J gave up 0 bases, with 13 bases separating them. The V gene is TRBV28, the J gene TRBJ2-1; possibly TRBD2 for D (6 bases). Sequences were derived from CD4+ T cells sorted from PBMCs, sampled on the day of the yellow fever booster vaccination. The receptor's source is a man younger than 45 who received the YFV17D yellow fever vaccine. CDR3 protein: CASKKAGGSYNEQFF. CDR3 DNA sequence: TGTGCCAGCAAGAAAGCGGGCGGCTCCTACAATGAGCAGTTCTTC. The full variable domain, completed using reference TRBV28 and TRBJ2-1, is DVKVTQSSRYLVKRTGEKVFLECVQDMDHENMFWYRQDPGLGLRLIYFSYDVKMKEKGDIPEGYSVSREKKERFSLILESASTNQTSMYLCASKKAGGSYNEQFFGPGTRLTVL.